Following are 26 T cell receptor beta chains from one sample sequenced in a study of blood T cell repertoires in COVID-19. Measured with immunoSEQ multiplex PCR; TCRdb has only the in-frame clones, and not every one. The sample has some 100,000 clones, roughly 80% seen once; the top ten hold 2.5%. The sample comprised peripheral blood. The receptors derive from a man aged 45-60 years with acute or convalescent COVID-19.

The rearrangement uses TRBV6-6 and TRBJ2-7; 15 bases agree with TRBD2. The length of the CDR3 is 16 residues. The germline CDR1 and CDR2 sequences are MNHNY and SVGAGI (reference sequence). The V gene end was trimmed by 4 bases and the J gene end by 6 bases; junction bases not matched to a gene: 7. The CDR3 DNA sequence: TGTGCCAGCAGTTCCGACCGGACTAGCGGGGGGGCCGAGCAGTACTTC. Residues: CASSSDRTSGGAEQYF.

V and J are TRBV28 and TRBJ2-7; perhaps TRBD2 as D (6 bases). The V gene's germline CDR1 is MDHEN and CDR2 SYDVKM. The CDR3 extends over 14 amino acids. With 8 bases removed from V and 2 bases from J, the gap between germline ends came to 16 bases. In nucleotides, the CDR3 is TGTGCCAGCCAATCCCCGGGGGACGCCTACGAGCAGTACTTC. Its translation is CASQSPGDAYEQYF.

The gene calls are TRBV27 and TRBJ2-2; tentative D call: TRBD2 (5 bases). With 6 bases removed from V and 1 base from J, the gap between germline ends came to 9 bases. Per germline, CDR1 MNHEY and CDR2 SMNVEV (reference sequence). This CDR3 has 14 residues. The CDR3 DNA reads as TGTGCCAGCAGCCCTAGCTGGAACACCGGGGAGCTGTTTTTT. Protein: CASSPSWNTGELFF.

This clone came up once. This chain links TRBV5-1 with TRBJ2-7; 8 nucleotides line up with TRBD2. Germline V CDR1 and CDR2: SGHRS, YFSETQ. After removal of 3 bases from V and 5 bases from J, the junction contained 7 bases not matched to a gene. CDR3 size: 14 residues. CDR3 coding DNA: TGCGCCAGCAGCTCGGGGGGGGGCGAGGACGAGCAGTACTTC. This gives the protein CASSSGGGEDEQYF.

This chain uses TRBV19 with TRBJ2-7; 9 bases agree with TRBD1. Germline-derived CDR1 and CDR2 are LNHDA and SQIVND (reference sequence). This CDR3 has 14 amino acids. Germline trimming cut 6 bases from V and 5 bases from J; bases unmatched to any gene: 8. The CDR3 spells CASSSGQGLDEQYF. DNA for the CDR3: TGTGCCAGTAGCTCGGGACAGGGTTTAGACGAGCAGTACTTC.

The genes are TRBV5-6 and TRBJ2-7; 11 nucleotides match TRBD2. V gave up 0 bases and J gave up 5 bases; unmatched junction bases: 7. The CDR3 totals 16 residues. CDR1 SGHDT and CDR2 YYEEEE come from the germline V gene. The CDR3 nucleotides are TGTGCCAGCAGCTTGGTTGCTAGCGGGAGGATCCACGAGCAGTACTTC. Amino acids: CASSLVASGRIHEQYF.

This chain links TRBV19 with TRBJ2-1, with no clear D. V lost 1 base to trimming and J lost 6 bases, with 4 bases between them. The CDR3 extends over 12 amino acids. Germline assignment: CDR1 LNHDA and CDR2 SQIVND (reference sequence). The CDR3 spells CASSIGANEQFF. In nucleotides, the CDR3 is TGTGCCAGTAGTATAGGGGCCAATGAGCAGTTCTTC.

This chain joins TRBV15 and TRBJ2-2, with 10 bases fitting TRBD1. This CDR3 has 16 amino acids. J lost 7 bases, V lost 3 bases, and 8 bases had no gene match. Germline-derived CDR1 and CDR2 are LNHNV and YYDKDF (reference sequence). CDR3 sequence (DNA): TGTGCCACCAGCAGCTCCGGGACAGGGGATATCGGGGAGCTGTTTTTT. Amino acids: CATSSSGTGDIGELFF.

This clone appeared a single time. The chain uses TRBV5-1 and TRBJ2-5; 8 bases agree with TRBD2. J was trimmed by 2 bases and V by 3 bases; bases with no gene match: 6. CDR3 length equals 15 residues. Germline V gene sequence: CDR1 SGHRS, CDR2 YFSETQ. CDR3 region: CASSSGGGPQETQYF. The CDR3 DNA sequence: TGCGCCAGCAGCTCCGGGGGGGGGCCACAAGAGACCCAGTACTTC.

V is TRBV10-1 and J is TRBJ2-7, with 11 bases identical to TRBD2. The length of the CDR3 is 16 residues. Germline loops: CDR1 WNHNN, CDR2 SYGVQD (reference sequence). Trimming at V came to 0 bases and at J to 3 bases, leaving 4 bases not matched to a gene. The chain's CDR3 is CASSESATSGVYEQYF. The CDR3 DNA reads as TGCGCCAGCAGTGAGTCGGCGACTAGCGGGGTCTACGAGCAGTACTTC.

The rearrangement links TRBV2 to TRBJ1-5, with 9 bases matching TRBD1. The CDR3 extends over 14 amino acids. Trimming at V came to 8 bases and at J to 5 bases, leaving 7 bases not matched to a gene. In germline, CDR1 is SNHLY, CDR2 FYNNEI. The DNA for the CDR3 is TGTGCCAGCTCACGGACAGGGGTGGATCAGCCCCAGCATTTT. It specifies CASSRTGVDQPQHF.

The rearrangement links TRBV29-1 to TRBJ1-1; tentatively, D is TRBD1 (5 bases). Germline-derived CDR1 and CDR2 are SQVTM and ANQGSEA. Deletions cut 5 bases from V and 4 bases from J, with 11 bases between. CDR3 size: 12 residues. This CDR3 reads CSVSGGGTEAFF. In nucleotides, the CDR3 is TGCAGCGTTTCCGGGGGGGGCACTGAAGCTTTCTTT. The entire variable domain, with the rest obtained from reference TRBV29-1 and TRBJ1-1, is as follows: SAVISQKPSRDICQRGTSLTIQCQVDSQVTMMFWYRQQPGQSLTLIATANQGSEATYESGFVIDKFPISRPNLTFSTLTVSNMSPEDSSIYLCSVSGGGTEAFFGQGTRLTVV.

The chain couples TRBV11-2 to TRBJ2-5; possible D gene TRBD2, 6 bases. V gave up 6 bases and J gave up 5 bases, with 19 bases separating them. CDR1 is SGHAT, CDR2 FQNNGV, per germline. The CDR3 is 15 residues long. The DNA of the CDR3 is TGTGCCAGCAGAGGGGAGGTTCAGGGTATGGAGACCCAGTACTTC. This gives the protein CASRGEVQGMETQYF.

The V and J genes are TRBV2 and TRBJ2-5; TRBD1 agrees at 8 bases. Germline loops: CDR1 SNHLY, CDR2 FYNNEI. The CDR3 has 15 amino acids. V lost 6 bases, J lost 1 base, and 7 bases stayed unmatched. In DNA, the CDR3 is TGTGCCAGCAGGGCGGGACAGGTTATCCAAGAGACCCAGTACTTC. Translation: CASRAGQVIQETQYF.

V and J are TRBV6-1 and TRBJ2-7, with D uncertain. Germline-derived CDR1 and CDR2 are MNHNS and SASEGT. The CDR3 covers 16 residues. V shed 4 bases and J shed 3 bases, with 19 bases lying between them. The CDR3 spells CASSAKTATLNYEQYF. CDR3 nucleotides: TGTGCCAGCAGTGCTAAAACAGCTACCTTAAACTACGAGCAGTACTTC.

A single count supports this clone. The chain uses TRBV4-1 and TRBJ1-5; TRBD1 might be the D (5 bases). CDR3 length: 16 amino acids. Germline V gene data show CDR1 as MGHRA and CDR2 as YSYEKL. Trimming stripped 0 bases from V and 5 bases from J, with 14 bases between. The CDR3 reads CASSQEVGRGDQPQHF. In DNA, the CDR3 is TGCGCCAGCAGCCAAGAGGTAGGGAGGGGAGATCAGCCCCAGCATTTT.

The chain is built from TRBV7-9 and TRBJ1-1; 7 positions match TRBD1. The length of the CDR3 is 13 residues. V lost 1 base and J lost 5; bases outside the gene matches: 1. The germline V gene encodes CDR1 SEHNR and CDR2 FQNEAQ (reference sequence). CDR3 region: CASSLEGATEAFF. CDR3 in DNA: TGTGCCAGCAGCTTAGAGGGGGCAACTGAAGCTTTCTTT.

The chain carries TRBV12-3 or TRBV12-4 and TRBJ2-5, with D perhaps matching TRBD1 (7 bases). The CDR3 covers 13 residues. V dropped 1 base and J dropped 7 bases, with 10 bases sitting between them. DNA for the CDR3: TGTGCCAGCAGTTTAGGGCAGGGGGGGACCCAGTACTTC. Amino acid sequence: CASSLGQGGTQYF.

The chain joins TRBV6-1 to TRBJ2-5; 10 positions agree with TRBD1. Germline V lookup: CDR1 MNHNS, CDR2 SASEGT. V gave up 2 bases and J gave up 4 bases; unmatched junction bases: 4. This CDR3 has 15 residues. This CDR3 reads CASSEIRTGGETQYF. In DNA, the CDR3 is TGTGCCAGCAGTGAAATCAGGACAGGGGGAGAGACCCAGTACTTC.

V gene TRBV19 combines with J gene TRBJ1-4, with 7 bases matching TRBD1. The CDR3 is 15 residues long. Germline trimming cut 5 bases from V and 3 bases from J; bases unmatched to any gene: 6. CDR1 is LNHDA and CDR2 is SQIVND in the germline V gene (reference sequence). CDR3: CASSSQGGSNEKLFF. CDR3 DNA: TGTGCCAGTAGTTCCCAGGGGGGTTCTAATGAAAAACTGTTTTTT.

The V gene is TRBV15, the J gene TRBJ2-7; no firm D call. The germline V and J ends were trimmed by 0 bases and 2 bases, with 11 bases remaining between them. Germline loops: CDR1 LNHNV, CDR2 YYDKDF (reference sequence). The CDR3 has 15 amino acids. The CDR3 here is CATSRDLRSAYEQYF. CDR3 DNA: TGTGCCACCAGCAGAGATCTCCGGTCGGCCTACGAGCAGTACTTC. The full variable domain, with the rest looked up from reference TRBV15 and TRBJ2-7, is DAMVIQNPRYQVTQFGKPVTLSCSQTLNHNVMYWYQQKSSQAPKLLFHYYDKDFNNEADTPDNFQSRRPNTSFCFLDIRSPGLGDTAMYLCATSRDLRSAYEQYFGPGTRLTVT.

This clone was counted between two and nine times. CDR3 coding DNA: TGTGCCAGCAGCTTAGATCAGGGATTTAATCAGCCCCAGCATTTT. This translates into CASSLDQGFNQPQHF. The rearrangement links TRBV7-6 to TRBJ1-5; weak D call: TRBD1 (5 bases). The V and J ends lost 1 base and 4 bases respectively, with 11 bases between them. Germline CDR1 reads SGHVS; CDR2 reads FNYEAQ. CDR3 length: 15 amino acids. Full variable domain (outside the CDR3, taken from reference TRBV7-6 and TRBJ1-5): GAGVSQSPRYKVTKRGQDVALRCDPISGHVSLYWYRQALGQGPEFLTYFNYEAQQDKSGLPNDRFSAERPEGSISTLTIQRTEQRDSAMYRCASSLDQGFNQPQHFGDGTRLSIL.

Many counts were recorded for this clone. The V gene is TRBV6-5, the J gene TRBJ2-7; 12 nucleotides align to TRBD2. V trimming: 4 bases; J trimming: 5 bases; junction bases outside the gene matches: 6. This CDR3 contains 15 residues. Germline CDR1 is MNHEY and CDR2 is SVGAGI. This CDR3 reads CASSSMTSGSDEQYF. The DNA for the CDR3 is TGTGCCAGCAGTTCCATGACTAGCGGGAGCGACGAGCAGTACTTC.

The V gene is TRBV4-2, the J gene TRBJ1-2; D is possibly TRBD1 (6 bases). This CDR3 spans 15 amino acids. CDR1 LGHNA and CDR2 YNFKEQ come from the germline V gene. Trimming shortened V by 4 bases and J by 5 bases, and 17 bases separated the two germline ends. The DNA of the CDR3 is TGTGCCAGCAGCCCGGGAGGGGGGAAGACGTATGGCTACACCTTC. Translated: CASSPGGGKTYGYTF.

The chain joins TRBV5-1 to TRBJ2-2, with D perhaps TRBD2 (5 bases). V was pared by 4 bases and J by 3 bases, with 7 bases between. This CDR3 region has 13 residues. Per germline, CDR1 SGHRS and CDR2 YFSETQ. The CDR3 reads CASSARDTGELFF. As DNA, the CDR3 is TGCGCCAGCAGCGCGCGGGACACCGGGGAGCTGTTTTTT.

The rearrangement links TRBV10-3 to TRBJ2-2; TRBD1 is a possible D gene (5 bases). CDR1 and CDR2 (germline): ENHRY, SYGVKD. The CDR3 is made up of 16 amino acids. Deletions cut 2 bases from V and 1 base from J, with 11 bases between. The CDR3: CAISETQGLNTGELFF. The CDR3 DNA reads TGTGCCATCAGTGAGACGCAGGGCTTGAACACCGGGGAGCTGTTTTTT.